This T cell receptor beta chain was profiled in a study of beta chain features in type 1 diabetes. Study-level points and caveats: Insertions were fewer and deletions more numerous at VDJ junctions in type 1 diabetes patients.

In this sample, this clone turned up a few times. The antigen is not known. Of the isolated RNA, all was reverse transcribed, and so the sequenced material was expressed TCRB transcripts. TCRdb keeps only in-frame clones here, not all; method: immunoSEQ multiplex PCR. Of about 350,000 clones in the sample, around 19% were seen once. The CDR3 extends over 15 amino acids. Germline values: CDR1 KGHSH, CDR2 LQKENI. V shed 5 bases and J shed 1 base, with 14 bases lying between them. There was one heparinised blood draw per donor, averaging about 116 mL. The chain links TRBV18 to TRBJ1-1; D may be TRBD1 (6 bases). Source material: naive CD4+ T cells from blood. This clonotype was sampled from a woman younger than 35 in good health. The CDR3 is CASSLPPGQNTEAFF. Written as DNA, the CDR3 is TGTGCCAGCTCATTACCCCCGGGACAGAACACTGAAGCTTTCTTT.